These T cell receptor beta chains were read from a single sample in a study of CD8 T cells in ankylosing spondylitis. TCRdb redid the calling of the 5' RACE reads with MiXCR, one entry per CDR3 protein. The sample has some 250,000 distinct CDR3 sequences; over 8.5% are singletons. The sequencing sample was made of blood, either unsorted or a sorted T cell fraction (not recorded which). The receptors here all came from a male donor with ankylosing spondylitis or in good health (not recorded which). Both conserved end residues are part of each CDR3. Each record gives: D gene, V gene, clone size, J gene, CDR3 protein, CDR3 DNA. The D gene is left open where the match is weak. The listing skips clone size in some rows; elsewhere it reads once, few, many or a size class.

d_gene: NA; v_gene: TRBV4-1; abundance: many; j_gene: TRBJ1-1; CDR3aa: CASSQEWGGMNTEAFF; CDR3nt: TGCGCCAGCAGCCAAGAGTGGGGTGGCATGAACACTGAAGCTTTCTTT
d_gene: TRBD2; v_gene: TRBV15; abundance: many; j_gene: TRBJ2-1; CDR3aa: CATSREATYNEQFF; CDR3nt: TGTGCCACCAGTCGGGAGGCCACCTACAATGAGCAGTTCTTC
d_gene: NA; v_gene: TRBV2; abundance: few; j_gene: TRBJ1-2; CDR3aa: CASSTRGETDGYTF; CDR3nt: TGTGCCAGCAGTACCCGAGGGGAGACCGATGGCTACACCTTC
d_gene: NA; v_gene: TRBV29-1; abundance: NA; j_gene: TRBJ2-2; CDR3aa: CSAGSQGGTGELFF; CDR3nt: TGCAGCGCTGGCTCACAGGGGGGGACCGGGGAGCTGTTTTTT
d_gene: TRBD1; v_gene: TRBV3-1; abundance: few; j_gene: TRBJ2-5; CDR3aa: CASSTGGQETQYF; CDR3nt: TGTGCCAGCAGTACAGGGGGTCAAGAGACCCAGTACTTC
d_gene: TRBD1; v_gene: TRBV5-5; abundance: many; j_gene: TRBJ1-1; CDR3aa: CASRGWGRTGRVNTEAFF; CDR3nt: TGTGCCAGCAGGGGATGGGGGAGGACAGGGCGGGTAAACACTGAAGCTTTCTTT
d_gene: NA; v_gene: TRBV20-1; abundance: many; j_gene: TRBJ1-2; CDR3aa: CSAIYRSYGYTF; CDR3nt: TGCAGTGCTATCTATCGCTCGTATGGCTACACCTTC
d_gene: NA; v_gene: TRBV20-1; abundance: many; j_gene: TRBJ2-3; CDR3aa: CSALTESDTQYF; CDR3nt: TGCAGTGCCTTGACTGAATCAGATACGCAGTATTTT
d_gene: NA; v_gene: TRBV5-1; abundance: many; j_gene: TRBJ2-2; CDR3aa: CASRLGGEGTGELFF; CDR3nt: TGCGCCAGCCGACTTGGGGGAGAAGGAACCGGGGAGCTGTTTTTT
d_gene: NA; v_gene: TRBV5-5; abundance: NA; j_gene: TRBJ2-1; CDR3aa: CVSSLAPNNEQFF; CDR3nt: TGTGTCAGCAGCTTGGCCCCGAATAATGAGCAGTTCTTC
d_gene: NA; v_gene: TRBV5-6; abundance: many; j_gene: TRBJ2-7; CDR3aa: CASRIRGANEQYF; CDR3nt: TGTGCCAGCAGAATTCGGGGGGCGAACGAGCAGTACTTC
d_gene: TRBD1; v_gene: TRBV7-9; abundance: NA; j_gene: TRBJ1-2; CDR3aa: CASSYPGTVNYGYTF; CDR3nt: TGTGCCAGCAGCTACCCCGGGACAGTGAACTATGGCTACACCTTC
d_gene: TRBD2; v_gene: TRBV9; abundance: many; j_gene: TRBJ2-1; CDR3aa: CASGGGASYNEQFF; CDR3nt: TGTGCCAGCGGCGGGGGGGCCTCCTACAATGAGCAGTTCTTC
d_gene: NA; v_gene: TRBV7-3; abundance: NA; j_gene: TRBJ2-3; CDR3aa: CASRPGMDFTDTQYF; CDR3nt: TGTGCCAGCAGACCCGGTATGGACTTCACAGATACGCAGTATTTT
d_gene: TRBD1; v_gene: TRBV6-5; abundance: many; j_gene: TRBJ1-2; CDR3aa: CASSYSISGGVGYTF; CDR3nt: TGTGCCAGCAGTTACTCGATTTCAGGGGGTGTTGGCTACACCTTC
d_gene: TRBD1; v_gene: TRBV11-3; abundance: NA; j_gene: TRBJ2-3; CDR3aa: CASSSRTGNTDTQYF; CDR3nt: TGTGCCAGCAGCTCCAGGACAGGAAACACAGATACGCAGTATTTT
d_gene: NA; v_gene: TRBV28; abundance: many; j_gene: TRBJ2-7; CDR3aa: CASSLASEQYF; CDR3nt: TGTGCCAGCAGTTTAGCGAGTGAGCAGTACTTC
d_gene: NA; v_gene: TRBV12-3/TRBV12-4; abundance: many; j_gene: TRBJ2-7; CDR3aa: CASSFHEDEQYF; CDR3nt: TGTGCCAGCAGTTTTCACGAAGACGAGCAGTACTTC
d_gene: NA; v_gene: TRBV11-1; abundance: once; j_gene: TRBJ2-1; CDR3aa: CTSSPRPPARNDNEQFF; CDR3nt: TGTACCAGCAGCCCCAGACCACCGGCCCGGAACGACAATGAGCAGTTCTTC
d_gene: NA; v_gene: TRBV12-3/TRBV12-4; abundance: many; j_gene: TRBJ2-1; CDR3aa: CASSVGRDNEQFF; CDR3nt: TGTGCCAGCAGTGTAGGCCGGGACAATGAGCAGTTCTTC
d_gene: NA; v_gene: TRBV5-1; abundance: many; j_gene: TRBJ2-7; CDR3aa: CASSLDGLYEQYF; CDR3nt: TGCGCCAGCAGCCTCGACGGCCTCTACGAGCAGTACTTC
d_gene: NA; v_gene: TRBV7-8; abundance: NA; j_gene: TRBJ2-2; CDR3aa: CASSLLGRKAGELFF; CDR3nt: TGTGCCAGCAGCTTATTAGGTCGAAAGGCCGGGGAGCTGTTTTTT
d_gene: NA; v_gene: TRBV7-9; abundance: NA; j_gene: TRBJ2-7; CDR3aa: CASSPRVSAEQYF; CDR3nt: TGTGCCAGCAGCCCTCGGGTCTCAGCCGAGCAGTACTTC
d_gene: NA; v_gene: TRBV6-5; abundance: NA; j_gene: TRBJ1-5; CDR3aa: CASSSGQLNQPQHF; CDR3nt: TGTGCCAGCAGTTCCGGGCAGCTCAATCAGCCCCAGCATTTT
d_gene: NA; v_gene: TRBV5-6; abundance: many; j_gene: TRBJ2-3; CDR3aa: CASSSGRTLINTQYF; CDR3nt: TGTGCCAGCAGCTCTGGGAGGACGCTGATTAATACGCAGTATTTT
d_gene: NA; v_gene: TRBV16; abundance: few; j_gene: TRBJ2-5; CDR3aa: CASSPGQTQETQYF; CDR3nt: TGTGCCAGCAGCCCAGGACAGACACAAGAGACCCAGTACTTC
d_gene: TRBD1; v_gene: TRBV29-1; abundance: many; j_gene: TRBJ1-2; CDR3aa: CSVGGGQGHGYTF; CDR3nt: TGCAGCGTTGGTGGGGGACAGGGGCATGGCTACACCTTC
d_gene: NA; v_gene: TRBV7-9; abundance: few; j_gene: TRBJ1-1; CDR3aa: CASSPPGWVEAFF; CDR3nt: TGTGCCAGCAGCCCGCCTGGGTGGGTTGAAGCTTTCTTT
d_gene: NA; v_gene: TRBV29-1; abundance: many; j_gene: TRBJ2-3; CDR3aa: CSVTGTWGDTQYF; CDR3nt: TGCAGCGTTACGGGAACTTGGGGAGATACGCAGTATTTT
d_gene: NA; v_gene: TRBV15; abundance: many; j_gene: TRBJ2-3; CDR3aa: CATSREGAATDTQYF; CDR3nt: TGTGCCACCAGCAGAGAGGGGGCCGCCACAGATACGCAGTATTTT
d_gene: TRBD2; v_gene: TRBV7-8; abundance: few; j_gene: TRBJ2-1; CDR3aa: CASSPGLVEQFF; CDR3nt: TGTGCCAGCAGCCCAGGACTAGTGGAGCAGTTCTTC
d_gene: NA; v_gene: TRBV25-1; abundance: NA; j_gene: TRBJ2-3; CDR3aa: CASSTRDLSTDTQYF; CDR3nt: TGTGCCAGCAGTACCCGGGACCTAAGCACAGATACGCAGTATTTT
d_gene: NA; v_gene: TRBV9; abundance: many; j_gene: TRBJ2-3; CDR3aa: CASSVGGGQTDTQYF; CDR3nt: TGTGCCAGCAGCGTAGGCGGGGGCCAAACAGATACGCAGTATTTT
d_gene: NA; v_gene: TRBV30; abundance: NA; j_gene: TRBJ2-5; CDR3aa: CAWSVTSQETQYF; CDR3nt: TGTGCCTGGAGCGTTACTAGCCAAGAGACCCAGTACTTC
d_gene: NA; v_gene: TRBV2; abundance: many; j_gene: TRBJ2-7; CDR3aa: CAIRRGRSYEQYF; CDR3nt: TGTGCCATCAGGAGGGGCCGTTCTTACGAGCAGTACTTC
d_gene: NA; v_gene: TRBV5-1; abundance: many; j_gene: TRBJ1-2; CDR3aa: CASSLGRDYGYTF; CDR3nt: TGTGCCAGCAGTTTAGGACGGGATTATGGCTACACCTTC
d_gene: TRBD2; v_gene: TRBV10-3; abundance: many; j_gene: TRBJ2-4; CDR3aa: CATSGGANIQYF; CDR3nt: TGTGCCACCAGCGGGGGGGCGAACATTCAGTACTTC
d_gene: NA; v_gene: TRBV7-6; abundance: NA; j_gene: TRBJ2-1; CDR3aa: CASSSRDPEQFF; CDR3nt: TGTGCCAGCAGCTCCAGGGACCCCGAGCAGTTCTTC
d_gene: TRBD2; v_gene: TRBV27; abundance: many; j_gene: TRBJ2-2; CDR3aa: CASSPLLPGGTSTGELFF; CDR3nt: TGTGCCAGCAGTCCCCTTTTACCGGGAGGGACGAGCACCGGGGAGCTGTTTTTT